These T cell receptor beta chains were read from a single sample in a study of neoadjuvant anti-PD-1 for oral cavity cancer. Assay used: immunoSEQ multiplex PCR; TCRdb lists only in-frame clones, some missing. The sample has approximately 68,000 clones, less than 90% seen once. The source material was PBMCs, sampled after nivolumab (anti-PD-1) treatment. The receptors originated from a person between 40 and 79 years old with oral cavity squamous cell carcinoma. Both conserved end residues are part of each CDR3. D genes are given only for firm matches. Not every row has a clone size; where given, it reads once, few, many or a size class.

-	few	TRBJ1-5	TRBV27	CASRPGGTTGQPQHF	TGTGCCAGCAGACCGGGGGGGACGACGGGCCAGCCCCAGCATTTT
-	few	TRBJ1-1	TRBV7-9	CASSLLDTEAFF	TGTGCCAGCAGCTTACTGGACACTGAAGCTTTCTTT
TRBD1	-	TRBJ2-7	TRBV7-2	CASRKDRSAYEQYF	TGTGCCAGCAGAAAGGACAGGTCAGCCTACGAGCAGTACTTC
-	-	TRBJ1-1	TRBV4-2	CASSQEEGWNTEAFF	TGTGCCAGCAGCCAAGAGGAGGGATGGAACACTGAAGCTTTCTTT
-	-	TRBJ2-3	TRBV7-9	CASSFMGSRTECDF	TGTGCCAGCAGCTTCATGGGCAGCAGGACGGAGTGTGATTTT
TRBD1	-	TRBJ1-5	TRBV2	CASWPNFGETGQGFSNQPQHF	TGTGCCAGCTGGCCCAATTTCGGAGAAACAGGACAGGGTTTCAGCAATCAGCCCCAGCATTTT
-	-	TRBJ2-5	TRBV7-7	CASSQGETQYF	TGTGCTAGCAGCCAAGGGGAGACCCAGTACTTC
-	-	TRBJ2-4	TRBV4-1	CASSQGQARSSKNIQYF	TGCGCCAGCAGCCAAGGACAGGCTCGCTCATCCAAAAACATTCAGTACTTC
-	-	TRBJ1-1	TRBV28	CASSFLLYRSRGSNTEAFF	TGTGCCAGCAGTTTTCTCCTATACAGGTCTCGCGGTTCGAACACTGAAGCTTTCTTT
TRBD2	-	TRBJ2-3	TRBV11-2	CASSFMEAGGFTDTQYF	TGTGCCAGCAGCTTTATGGAAGCGGGAGGTTTCACAGATACGCAGTATTTT
-	-	TRBJ2-2	TRBV28	CASGVGNTGELFF	TGTGCCTCGGGGGTGGGTAACACCGGGGAGCTGTTTTTT
-	-	TRBJ1-4	TRBV29-1	CSGSSRGGEKLFF	TGCAGCGGCTCGTCCAGGGGCGGCGAAAAACTGTTTTTT